The 24 T cell receptor beta chains below come from one sample, sequenced in a study of T-cell reconstitution after alpha-beta-depleted transplantation in children. Unique molecular identifiers were incorporated into the prepared TCRbeta library. TCRdb ran MiXCR on the PCR reads and lists one entry per CDR3 protein. The sample has hundreds of thousands of distinct CDR3 sequences, roughly 13% seen once; the top ten hold 0.79%. This sample comprised PBMCs, obtained before TCRalphabeta/CD19-depleted stem cell transplant. The source of these receptors is a girl between 2 and 10 years old with congenital amegakaryocytic thrombocytopenia, due to receive a stem cell transplant.

The chain couples TRBV18 to TRBJ2-3; 14 nucleotides align to TRBD2. Germline V CDR1 and CDR2: KGHSH, LQKENI. The V gene end was trimmed by 3 bases and the J gene end by 4 bases; junction bases not matched to a gene: 3. The CDR3 extends over 16 amino acids. The DNA of the CDR3 is TGTGCCAGCTCACCCGGACTAGCGGGAGGTGCAGATACGCAGTATTTT. It encodes CASSPGLAGGADTQYF. Filled out from reference TRBV18 and TRBJ2-3, the complete variable domain reads NAGVMQNPRHLVRRRGQEARLRCSPMKGHSHVYWYRQLPEEGLKFMVYLQKENIIDESGMPKERFSAEFPKEGPSILRIQQVVRGDSAAYFCASSPGLAGGADTQYFGPGTRLTVL.

This clonotype was counted at least ten times. The chain couples TRBV20-1 to TRBJ2-1; 14 bases are shared with TRBD2. The CDR3 spans 19 residues. The trim removed 0 bases at V and 1 base at J, leaving 8 bases unmatched. Germline V CDR1 and CDR2: DFQATT, SNEGSKA (reference sequence). The CDR3 DNA reads as TGCAGTGCTAGAGATCTCGTGGGACTAGCGGGAGTGTCCTACAATGAGCAGTTCTTC. Protein sequence: CSARDLVGLAGVSYNEQFF.

The genes are TRBV11-1 and TRBJ2-1; D call uncertain. The length of the CDR3 is 19 residues. Trimming pared 1 base from V and 0 bases from J, leaving 19 bases between. CDR1 and CDR2 (germline): SGHAT, FQDESV (reference sequence). Here the CDR3 reads CASSLVFPSERSSYNEQFF. CDR3 bases: TGTGCCAGCAGCTTAGTGTTCCCCTCGGAGCGTAGCTCCTACAATGAGCAGTTCTTC. The variable domain in full, completed from reference TRBV11-1 and TRBJ2-1, reads EAEVAQSPRYKITEKSQAVAFWCDPISGHATLYWYRQILGQGPELLVQFQDESVVDDSQLPKDRFSAERLKGVDSTLKIQPAELGDSAMYLCASSLVFPSERSSYNEQFFGPGTRLTVL.

V and J are TRBV28 and TRBJ2-2; 12 bases are shared with TRBD1. The CDR3 has 16 residues. V lost 6 bases to trimming and J lost 4 bases; unmatched junction nucleotides: 6. Germline V gene data show CDR1 as MDHEN and CDR2 as SYDVKM. The CDR3 sequence is CASSNWDRGLTGELFF. The CDR3 DNA reads as TGTGCCAGCAGCAACTGGGACAGGGGGCTCACCGGGGAGCTGTTTTTT.

This clonotype appeared many times. The chain is built from TRBV5-1 and TRBJ2-1; the D is unclear. The germline V and J ends were trimmed by 0 bases and 2 bases, with 6 bases remaining between them. The CDR3 loop spans 14 amino acids. Germline CDR1 reads SGHRS; CDR2 reads YFSETQ. CDR3 amino acids: CASSLEDPYNEQFF. CDR3 in DNA: TGCGCCAGCAGCTTGGAAGACCCCTACAATGAGCAGTTCTTC.

This clonotype occurred many times. CDR3 sequence (DNA): TGTGCCAGCACCACCCCAGGTGGCGGCACCTACAATGAGCAGTTCTTC. This sequence encodes CASTTPGGGTYNEQFF. This chain links TRBV12-3 or TRBV12-4 with TRBJ2-1; D unresolved. V lost 7 bases, J lost 2 bases, and 18 bases lay in between. There are 16 residues in the CDR3.

J is TRBJ2-5 and V is TRBV20-1, with a possible D match to TRBD1 (6 bases). Trimming took off 1 base at V and 5 bases at J, with 17 bases between the two ends. The CDR3 contains 15 residues. Germline loops: CDR1 DFQATT, CDR2 SNEGSKA (reference sequence). The CDR3 DNA is TGCAGTGCTAGAGTCGGGACATGGGGCTTGGAGACCCAGTACTTC. Translating gives CSARVGTWGLETQYF.

In this sample, this clonotype turned up many times. V usage is TRBV12-3 or TRBV12-4 and J usage is TRBJ1-1; the D gene is possibly TRBD1 (5 bases). V was pared by 2 bases and J by 4 bases, with 8 bases between. The CDR3 covers 13 residues. CDR3 DNA sequence: TGTGCCAGCAGTTTAACAGGCTCCACTGAAGCTTTCTTT. This codes for CASSLTGSTEAFF.

This clonotype has a count of ten or more. The gene calls are TRBV20-1 and TRBJ2-4; D possibly corresponds to TRBD1 (6 bases). The CDR3 is 15 residues long. The germline gives CDR1 DFQATT, CDR2 SNEGSKA (reference sequence). Between the trimmed V and J ends, which lost 4 bases and 6 bases, there was a span of 19 bases. CDR3: CSATFGREGGNIQYF. DNA for the CDR3: TGCAGTGCTACTTTCGGAAGAGAAGGGGGAAACATTCAGTACTTC.

This clonotype showed up just a few times. CDR3 coding DNA: TGTGCCAGCAGCTTAGTTTGGCTAGCGACAGATACGCAGTATTTT. The encoded protein is CASSLVWLATDTQYF. The chain is built from TRBV7-2 and TRBJ2-3, with D perhaps TRBD2 (6 bases). Deletions cut 1 base from V and 3 bases from J, with 11 bases between. Germline CDR1 SGHTA, CDR2 FQGNSA. CDR3 size: 15 residues. Variable domain in full (rest from reference TRBV7-2 and TRBJ2-3): GAGVSQSPSNKVTEKGKDVELRCDPISGHTALYWYRQSLGQGLEFLIYFQGNSAPDKSGLPSDRFSAERTGGSVSTLTIQRTQQEDSAVYLCASSLVWLATDTQYFGPGTRLTVL.

Regarding this clonotype: One end of the junction fails to match germline, which may point to a read error. The chain has TRBV27 and TRBJ2-3; 9 bases line up with TRBD2. The CDR3 is made up of 16 amino acids. Germline assignment: CDR1 MNHEY and CDR2 SMNVEV (reference sequence). The CDR3 nucleotides read TGTGCCAGCAGTTGGATTAAGGCGGGGGGGGCAGATACGCATTATTTT. Protein: CASSWIKAGGADTHYF.

This clonotype showed up just a few times. The chain uses TRBV20-1 and TRBJ2-7; 8 nucleotides align to TRBD1. Germline CDR1 is DFQATT and CDR2 is SNEGSKA (reference sequence). The CDR3 has 14 amino acids. V gave up 3 bases and J gave up 5 bases; unmatched junction bases: 9. This CDR3 is CSASDGQGWDEQYF. DNA of the CDR3: TGCAGTGCTAGTGACGGACAGGGATGGGACGAGCAGTACTTC.

The chain couples TRBV4-1 to TRBJ2-2; 7 bases are shared with TRBD2. Trimming removed 0 bases from V and 0 bases from J; junction bases left unmatched: 7. The CDR3 has 18 amino acids. The germline CDR1 and CDR2 sequences are MGHRA and YSYEKL. The CDR3 protein is CASSQDGALAANTGELFF. The CDR3 DNA reads as TGCGCCAGCAGCCAAGACGGGGCGCTAGCGGCGAACACCGGGGAGCTGTTTTTT.

This clonotype showed up many times. This chain joins TRBV15 and TRBJ2-1; a possible D gene is TRBD2 (5 bases). The CDR3 totals 15 residues. With 5 bases removed from V and 4 bases from J, the gap between germline ends came to 15 bases. CDR1 LNHNV and CDR2 YYDKDF come from the germline V gene (reference sequence). CDR3 in amino acids: CATSRGQRMYNEQFF. For the CDR3, the DNA is TGTGCCACCAGCCGGGGTCAGCGGATGTACAATGAGCAGTTCTTC. Filled out from reference TRBV15 and TRBJ2-1, the complete variable domain reads DAMVIQNPRYQVTQFGKPVTLSCSQTLNHNVMYWYQQKSSQAPKLLFHYYDKDFNNEADTPDNFQSRRPNTSFCFLDIRSPGLGDTAMYLCATSRGQRMYNEQFFGPGTRLTVL.

This clonotype was picked up many times. The chain recombines TRBV5-1 with TRBJ1-1; TRBD1 is a possible D gene (6 bases). Trimming took off 5 bases at V and 1 base at J, with 15 bases between the two ends. The CDR3 contains 15 residues. Per germline, CDR1 SGHRS and CDR2 YFSETQ. CDR3: CASRFTGTQNTEAFF. The DNA of the CDR3 is TGCGCCAGCAGATTTACCGGGACACAGAACACTGAAGCTTTCTTT.

This clonotype was observed many times. This sequence joins TRBV20-1 and TRBJ2-2; D is undetermined. Germline CDR1 is DFQATT and CDR2 is SNEGSKA (reference sequence). The CDR3 is 15 amino acids. Between the trimmed V and J ends, which lost 3 bases and 1 base, there was a span of 12 bases. The CDR3 bases are TGCAGTGCTAGGGCTCTTAAGTGGAACACCGGGGAGCTGTTTTTT. This translates into CSARALKWNTGELFF.

The sample holds a few counts of this clonotype. This rearrangement joins TRBV7-7 to TRBJ2-1; TRBD2 matches 10 bases. The trim removed 5 bases at V and 0 bases at J, leaving 4 bases unmatched. Germline V lookup: CDR1 SSHAT, CDR2 FNYEAQ (reference sequence). The CDR3 length is 16 residues. CDR3 DNA sequence: TGTGCCAGCAGCCTACTAGCGGGAACCTCCTACAATGAGCAGTTCTTC. Residues: CASSLLAGTSYNEQFF.

This clonotype has a count of ten or more. This sequence joins TRBV20-1 and TRBJ1-2; D perhaps matches TRBD1 (6 bases). Looked up from germline, CDR1 is DFQATT and CDR2 is SNEGSKA (reference sequence). This CDR3 contains 12 residues. Here the CDR3 DNA reads TGCAGCGCGTTTGGGGGCGATGGTGGCTACACCTTC. It specifies CSAFGGDGGYTF.

The chain joins TRBV18 to TRBJ2-7; 9 bases are a match to TRBD1. The germline gives CDR1 KGHSH, CDR2 LQKENI. The CDR3 sequence is 15 residues long. V dropped 0 bases and J dropped 4; count of bases not matched to a gene: 4. The CDR3 sequence is CASSPPGTGYYEQYF. CDR3 sequence (DNA): TGTGCCAGCTCACCACCCGGGACAGGGTATTACGAGCAGTACTTC.

This clonotype was detected many times. The rearrangement uses TRBV29-1 and TRBJ2-5; maybe TRBD2 (5 bases). CDR1 and CDR2 from the germline V gene are SQVTM and ANQGSEA. The CDR3 is 13 amino acids. V was shortened by 6 bases and J by 1 base, with 12 bases between the two germline ends. The CDR3 DNA sequence: TGCAGCGTGACCCGGAGGACCCAAGAGACCCAGTACTTC. It is translated as CSVTRRTQETQYF.

This clonotype was counted at least ten times. This chain links TRBV29-1 with TRBJ2-1, with D unclear. The CDR3 spans 10 residues. Per the germline V gene, CDR1 is SQVTM and CDR2 is ANQGSEA. The germline V and J ends were trimmed by 4 bases and 14 bases, with 12 bases remaining between them. CDR3 nucleotide sequence: TGCAGCGTTGTGGGCGGAAAGGAGTTCTTC. Translation: CSVVGGKEFF.

The chain carries TRBV5-1 and TRBJ2-1; unclear D gene. With 2 bases removed from V and 7 bases from J, the gap between germline ends came to 13 bases. Germline V gene lookup returns CDR1 SGHRS and CDR2 YFSETQ. This CDR3 has 14 residues. This CDR3 reads CASSFTGPWNEQFF. Here the CDR3 DNA reads TGCGCCAGCAGCTTTACCGGGCCATGGAATGAGCAGTTCTTC.

The chain carries TRBV7-6 and TRBJ1-4; D uncertain. The V gene lost 2 bases and the J gene lost 0 bases, with 7 bases spanning the gap. CDR1 and CDR2 from the germline V gene are SGHVS and FNYEAQ. The CDR3 loop spans 15 amino acids. In nucleotides, the CDR3 is TGTGCCAGCAGCTTAAGCAGTTCAACTAATGAAAAACTGTTTTTT. Amino acid sequence: CASSLSSSTNEKLFF.

The rearrangement links TRBV20-1 to TRBJ2-5, with unresolved D. In germline, CDR1 is DFQATT, CDR2 SNEGSKA (reference sequence). The V end lost 4 bases, the J end lost 7 bases, and 19 bases lay between the germline ends. This CDR3 contains 14 residues. The CDR3 spells CSANFGPFEGTQYF. The CDR3 DNA sequence: TGCAGTGCTAACTTTGGCCCGTTCGAAGGGACCCAGTACTTC.